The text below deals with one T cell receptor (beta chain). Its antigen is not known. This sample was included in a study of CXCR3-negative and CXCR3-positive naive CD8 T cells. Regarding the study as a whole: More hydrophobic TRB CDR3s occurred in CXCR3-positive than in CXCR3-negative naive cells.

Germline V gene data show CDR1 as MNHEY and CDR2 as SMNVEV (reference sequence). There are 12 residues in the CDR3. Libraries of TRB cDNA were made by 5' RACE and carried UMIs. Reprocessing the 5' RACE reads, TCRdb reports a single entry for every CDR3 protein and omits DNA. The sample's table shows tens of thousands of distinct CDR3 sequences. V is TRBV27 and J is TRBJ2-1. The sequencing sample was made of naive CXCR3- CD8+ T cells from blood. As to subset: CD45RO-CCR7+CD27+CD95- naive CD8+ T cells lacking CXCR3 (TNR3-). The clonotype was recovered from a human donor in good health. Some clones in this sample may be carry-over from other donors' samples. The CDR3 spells CASSSQEAEQFF.